Listed here are 10 T cell receptor beta chains from one sample, sequenced in a study of post-analysis software for immune sequencing data. Built from TCR beta cDNA, the libraries had unique molecular identifiers in them. MiXCR, applied by TCRdb to the PCR reads, yields one record per CDR3 protein. The table includes some 690,000 distinct CDR3 sequences, around 64% detected once. Their antigens remain unidentified. Study-wide results and caveats: Roughly five TRBV segments appeared more often in patients than in controls, and TRBV5-6, TRBV5-1 and TRBV20-1 were among these.

Sequenced sample: blood. The receptors stem from a girl aged 2-10 years with multiple sclerosis.

The J gene is TRBJ1-1, the V gene TRBV20-1, with 7 bases aligning to TRBD1. The CDR3 has 15 amino acids. V was pared by 3 bases and J by 5 bases, with 12 bases of the junction left unmatched. Germline CDR1 DFQATT, CDR2 SNEGSKA (reference sequence). CDR3 coding DNA: TGCAGTGCTAGGGAGAGTTCGACAGGGTGGACTGAAGCTTTCTTT. Its translation is CSARESSTGWTEAFF.

This rearrangement joins TRBV15 to TRBJ2-5; D may be TRBD1 (5 bases). CDR3 length equals 15 residues. Germline V lookup: CDR1 LNHNV, CDR2 YYDKDF (reference sequence). V dropped 2 bases and J dropped 4 bases, with 14 bases sitting between them. CDR3 nucleotides: TGTGCCACCAGCAGACCCCAAAGTAGGGGAGAGACCCAGTACTTC. It is translated as CATSRPQSRGETQYF.

The rearrangement links TRBV6-2 or TRBV6-3 to TRBJ2-7; D is possibly TRBD1 (6 bases). CDR1 and CDR2 (germline): MNHEY, SVGEGT. V gave up 7 bases and J gave up 2 bases, with 15 bases separating them. This CDR3 contains 14 residues. The CDR3 loop reads CASNWAGVAYEQYF. DNA for the CDR3: TGTGCCAGCAATTGGGCAGGGGTGGCCTACGAGCAGTACTTC.

The chain carries TRBV10-3 and TRBJ1-2; D is unclear. The CDR3 is 13 residues long. Trimming stripped 10 bases from V and 6 bases from J, with 18 bases between. Germline CDR1 ENHRY, CDR2 SYGVKD. CDR3 protein: CATQPGPFHGYTF. The DNA for the CDR3 is TGTGCCACCCAGCCCGGACCTTTCCATGGCTACACCTTC.

The V and J genes are TRBV25-1 and TRBJ1-1; no definite D call. Trimming took off 5 bases at V and 7 bases at J, with 14 bases between the two ends. The CDR3 has 13 amino acids. Germline CDR1 is MGHDK and CDR2 is SYGVNS. The CDR3 DNA follows: TGTGCCAGCAGTAATGCGCCAGACCATGAAGCTTTCTTT. Protein product: CASSNAPDHEAFF.

The chain employs TRBV12-3 or TRBV12-4 and TRBJ1-1; D ambiguous. With 2 bases removed from V and 10 bases from J, the gap between germline ends came to 8 bases. The CDR3 has 11 residues. The CDR3 DNA is TGTGCCAGCAGTTTACGGGGAGTAGCTTTCTTT. It codes for CASSLRGVAFF.

The V and J genes are TRBV7-3 and TRBJ2-7; D remains ambiguous. The ends were cut back, 5 bases at V and 6 bases at J, with 14 bases in the middle. This CDR3 has 13 residues. Germline CDR1 reads SGHTA; CDR2 reads FQGTGA. CDR3 coding DNA: TGTGCCAGCAGCGCCCCATCCATCGGCGAGCAGTACTTC. Amino acids: CASSAPSIGEQYF.

The V gene is TRBV5-6, the J gene TRBJ2-1; D is possibly TRBD1 (5 bases). The CDR3 runs to 13 residues. Trimming left V 4 bases short and J 10 bases short, with 15 bases between. Germline CDR1 reads SGHDT; CDR2 reads YYEEEE. The CDR3 bases are TGTGCCAGCAGCCTCCACCCAGGGTGGGAGCAGTTCTTC. The encoded protein is CASSLHPGWEQFF.

This clonotype was detected a few times. The rearrangement joins TRBV18 to TRBJ2-7; 9 bases are a match to TRBD1. The CDR3 sequence is 16 residues long. V gave up 2 bases and J gave up 7 bases; unmatched junction bases: 12. CDR1 is KGHSH and CDR2 is LQKENI in the germline V gene. Here the CDR3 reads CASSPASTGGMGEQYF. As DNA, the CDR3 is TGTGCCAGCTCACCAGCATCGACAGGGGGGATGGGGGAGCAGTACTTC.

The chain has TRBV2 and TRBJ2-1; weak D call: TRBD1 (6 bases). This CDR3 is 15 amino acids long. Per germline, CDR1 SNHLY and CDR2 FYNNEI. Trimming took off 6 bases at V and 3 bases at J, with 15 bases between the two ends. This CDR3 is CASRWGPLDYNEQFF. The CDR3 DNA is TGTGCCAGCAGGTGGGGGCCCCTAGACTACAATGAGCAGTTCTTC.